This record concerns one T cell receptor beta chain sequence. Its target is unknown. The PCR employed 60 Vbeta primers together with 13 Jbeta primers. Libraries were prepared by immunoSEQ multiplex PCR; TCRdb keeps only in-frame clonotypes and omits some of them. The data contain 150,000 or so clones, 70% to 80% of them singletons. The CDR3 has 14 residues. V lost 2 bases and J lost 5; bases outside the gene matches: 4. CDR1 and CDR2 (germline): SGHRS, YFSETQ. The data stem from a study of cytomegalovirus exposure and HLA in healthy donors. The study's findings and limits: Reportedly, a later analysis found an Asian-associated ancestry cluster had fewer N-insertions than the roughly 630-donor mean. The study assumed roughly uniform donor sequencing depth for presence/absence analyses.

The TCR was taken from a man aged 40-49 years in good health and CMV-seropositive. Specimen: PBMCs. The V and J genes are TRBV5-1 and TRBJ2-1, with 7 bases identical to TRBD2. CDR3 sequence (DNA): TGCGCCAGCAGCTTTCTAGCGGAGGACAATGAGCAGTTCTTC. This encodes CASSFLAEDNEQFF.